What follows describes a single T cell receptor beta chain. Its specificity is not known. This sample stems from a study of T cell responses to AZD1222 COVID-19 vaccine. From germline, CDR1 is SQVTM and CDR2 ANQGSEA. The CDR3 contains 14 residues. The V gene end was trimmed by 7 bases and the J gene end by 3 bases; junction bases not matched to a gene: 9. Study-wide points: The CD4 TCRs associated with vaccination extended across spike and predominated at 160-218 and 743-854. Most donors were white British and more were female, and clonal diversity was possibly underestimated. Just five to seven AZD1222 recipients tested seropositive at baseline.

The protocol was immunoSEQ multiplex PCR, while the TCRdb copy is restricted to in-frame clones and leaves out a portion. The data contain around 130,000 clones, roughly 93% of them singletons. This receptor was obtained from an adult in good health. The material sequenced was peripheral blood, taken on day 0 of AZD1222 vaccination. This chain uses TRBV29-1 with TRBJ1-1; TRBD1 matches at 9 bases. CDR3 sequence: CSALDRGDDTEAFF. Written as DNA, the CDR3 is TGCAGCGCCTTGGACAGGGGCGATGACACTGAAGCTTTCTTT. Looking up the rest from reference TRBV29-1 and TRBJ1-1 gives the full variable domain: SAVISQKPSRDICQRGTSLTIQCQVDSQVTMMFWYRQQPGQSLTLIATANQGSEATYESGFVIDKFPISRPNLTFSTLTVSNMSPEDSSIYLCSALDRGDDTEAFFGQGTRLTVV.